Below, one T cell receptor (beta chain) is given with its context. This clone's antigen is unknown. No per-base quality is available; no much larger clone lies one base away. This sample is part of a study of Tregs in tolerant kidney transplant recipients (dated by TCRdb to about 2019). Some background on the complete study: The transplants used related donors with nonmyeloablative bone marrow transplantation, and mixed chimerism in the human trials was transient. The study used TCRbeta sequencing to identify donor-specific regulatory T cells before combined kidney and bone marrow transplantation, then tracked those cells after transplant.

Explained via the paper, the time point label denotes: blood sample drawn before combined kidney and bone marrow transplant. Thawed PBMCs were FACS-sorted into unstimulated Tregs (CD4+CD25+CD127-), CD4+ non-Tregs (CD4+CD25-), CD4 cells and CD8 cells. The patients were several recipients of combined kidney and bone marrow transplants from the ITN036ST trial, and samples were available only from these trial subjects. Healthy control blood was processed to PBMCs by Ficoll density gradient and cryopreserved, and patient PBMCs were collected before and after transplant. What the study reported, not specific to this receptor: In tolerant patients, donor-specific Tregs expanded more than Tregs overall, which suggests antigen-driven rather than nonspecific expansion. Biological reproducibility was not examined directly, but technical replication error appeared to be minimal. The study was constrained by small patient numbers, and validation of the findings is required in larger populations and under other immunosuppression protocols. Because the PCR primers were changed over time for some patients, nucleotide-level comparison could not be performed across the samples from those patients. Expanding Tregs with activated donor B cells appeared to identify the most biologically relevant and donor-specific TCRbeta repertoire.

For TCRbeta CDR3 sequencing, genomic DNA was extracted from sorted cells using the QIAGEN DNeasy Blood and Tissue Kit. High-throughput TCRbeta CDR3 sequencing was carried out commercially through immunoSEQ, with PCR amplification with bias correction and internal controls included. The study's processing was this. Unique productive TCRbeta sequences were defined by CDR3 nucleotide sequence when primers matched and otherwise by CDR3 amino acid sequence together with Vbeta and Jbeta genes. To correct sorting error, sequences shared between sorted populations at a frequency ratio of 2:1 or less were removed; the rest were assigned to the higher population. A sequence was defined as donor-reactive if the sequence was expanded at least 5-fold in CFSE-low cells compared with unstimulated cells and had a frequency of at least 0.01% in CFSE-low cells. Repertoire divergence was quantified by Jensen-Shannon divergence calculated from the top 100 TCRbeta sequences ranked by frequency. For any sample with multiple sequencing runs, sorting error was corrected in each run separately before the runs were pooled. What TCRdb holds here is the immuneACCESS table cut down to in-frame rearrangements. Part of the clones is not present; checked against another copy, under half of the missing clones reflect an unresolved V gene, and the others are unexplained. Clone size and the V and J calls come from that table; the DNA yielded D and trimming. This sample holds 95,000 to 120,000 clones; around 91% were observed only once. Approximately 0.34% of the sample is taken by the ten largest.

From the cysteine through the phenylalanine, the CDR3 covers 15 amino acids. The read is trimmed to its CDR3 DNA, 45 bases read in frame from base 1. V lost 5 bases and J lost 4 bases, and the count of bases not matched to a germline gene is 6. Specimen: CD4+ T cells from blood, collected before the transplant. Recombination linked TRBV5-3 to TRBJ1-4; TRBD1 aligns with 9 central bases. TRBV5-3 is labeled an ORF, and its function is uncertain. This receptor was taken from a human donor who received a combined kidney and bone marrow transplant. CDR3 protein: CARRLPGQGNEKLFF. The sequenced DNA: TGTGCCAGAAGGCTCCCGGGACAGGGTAATGAAAAACTGTTTTTT.